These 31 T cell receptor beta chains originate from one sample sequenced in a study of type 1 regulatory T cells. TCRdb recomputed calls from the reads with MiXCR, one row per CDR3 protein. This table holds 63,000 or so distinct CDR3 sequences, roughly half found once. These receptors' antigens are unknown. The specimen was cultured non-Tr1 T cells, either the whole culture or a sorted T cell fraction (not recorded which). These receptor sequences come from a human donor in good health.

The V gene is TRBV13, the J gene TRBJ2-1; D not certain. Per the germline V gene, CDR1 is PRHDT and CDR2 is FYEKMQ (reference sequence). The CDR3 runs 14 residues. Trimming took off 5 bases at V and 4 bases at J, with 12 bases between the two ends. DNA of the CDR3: TGTGCCAGCAGCCGAAAAAGTTCATACAATGAGCAGTTCTTC. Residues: CASSRKSSYNEQFF.

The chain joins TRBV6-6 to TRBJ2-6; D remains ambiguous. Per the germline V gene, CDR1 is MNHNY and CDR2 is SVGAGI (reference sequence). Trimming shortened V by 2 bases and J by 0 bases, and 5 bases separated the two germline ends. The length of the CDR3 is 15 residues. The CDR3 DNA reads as TGTGCCAGCAGTTACGGTAGCTCTGGGGCCAACGTCCTGACTTTC. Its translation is CASSYGSSGANVLTF.

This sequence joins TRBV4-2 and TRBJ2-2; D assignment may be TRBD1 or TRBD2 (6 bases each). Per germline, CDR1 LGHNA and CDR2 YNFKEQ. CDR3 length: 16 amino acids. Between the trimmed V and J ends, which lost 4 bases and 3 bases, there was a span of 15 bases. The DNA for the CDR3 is TGTGCCAGCAGCCCGAGGGGGGCCTTCCACACCGGGGAGCTGTTTTTT. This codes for CASSPRGAFHTGELFF.

The CDR3 here is CASSFPSGVGDTQYF. The CDR3 nucleotides are TGCGCCAGCAGCTTCCCTAGCGGGGTTGGAGATACGCAGTATTTT. The chain is built from TRBV5-1 and TRBJ2-3, with 9 bases lining up with TRBD2. With 2 bases clipped from V and 5 bases from J, the junction kept 6 bases outside the gene matches. There are 15 residues in the CDR3. CDR1 SGHRS and CDR2 YFSETQ come from the germline V gene.

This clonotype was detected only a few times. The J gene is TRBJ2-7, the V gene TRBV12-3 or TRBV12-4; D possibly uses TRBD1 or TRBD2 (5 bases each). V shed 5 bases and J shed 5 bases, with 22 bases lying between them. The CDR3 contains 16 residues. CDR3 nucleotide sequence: TGTGCCAGCAGTCCAGCCTGGGGGTCGGGTAGCCACGAGCAGTACTTC. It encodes CASSPAWGSGSHEQYF.

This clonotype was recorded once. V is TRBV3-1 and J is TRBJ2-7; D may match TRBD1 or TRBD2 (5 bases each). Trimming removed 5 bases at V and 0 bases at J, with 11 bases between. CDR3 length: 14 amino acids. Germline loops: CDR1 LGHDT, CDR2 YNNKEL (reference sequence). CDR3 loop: CASSFLGDSYEQYF. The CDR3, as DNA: TGTGCCAGCAGCTTTTTGGGGGACTCCTACGAGCAGTACTTC.

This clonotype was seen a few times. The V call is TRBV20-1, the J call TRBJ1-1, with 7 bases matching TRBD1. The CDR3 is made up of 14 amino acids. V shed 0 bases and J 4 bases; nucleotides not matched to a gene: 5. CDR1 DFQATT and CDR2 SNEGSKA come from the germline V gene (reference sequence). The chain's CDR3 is CSARDHRGGTEAFF. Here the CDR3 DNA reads TGCAGTGCTAGAGACCACAGGGGTGGCACTGAAGCTTTCTTT.

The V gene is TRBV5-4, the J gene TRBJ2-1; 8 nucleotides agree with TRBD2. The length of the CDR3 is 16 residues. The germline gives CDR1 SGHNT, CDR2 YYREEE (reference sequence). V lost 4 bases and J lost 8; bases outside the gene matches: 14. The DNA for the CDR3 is TGTGCCAGCAGCGGGCCCGGGGCAGCGGGGGTTTATGAGCAGTTCTTC. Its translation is CASSGPGAAGVYEQFF.

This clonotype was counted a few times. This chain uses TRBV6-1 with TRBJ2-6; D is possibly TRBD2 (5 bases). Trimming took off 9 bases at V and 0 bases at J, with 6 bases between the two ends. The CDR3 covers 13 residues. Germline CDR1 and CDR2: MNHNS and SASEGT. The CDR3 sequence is CARGDSGANVLTF. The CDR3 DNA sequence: TGTGCCAGGGGAGACTCTGGGGCCAACGTCCTGACTTTC.

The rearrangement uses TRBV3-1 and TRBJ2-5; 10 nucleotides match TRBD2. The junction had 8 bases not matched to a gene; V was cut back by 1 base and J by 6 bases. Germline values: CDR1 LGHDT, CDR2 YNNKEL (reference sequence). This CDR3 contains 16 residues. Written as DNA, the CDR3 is TGTGCCAGCAGCCAAGCAGCGGGGGGGCCTACGAAGACCCAGTACTTC. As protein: CASSQAAGGPTKTQYF.

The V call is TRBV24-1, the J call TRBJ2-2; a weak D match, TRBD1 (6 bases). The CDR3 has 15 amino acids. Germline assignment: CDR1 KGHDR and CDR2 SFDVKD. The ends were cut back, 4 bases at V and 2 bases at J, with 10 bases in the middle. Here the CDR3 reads CATSDLDSNTGELFF. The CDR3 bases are TGTGCCACCAGTGACTTGGACAGCAACACCGGGGAGCTGTTTTTT.

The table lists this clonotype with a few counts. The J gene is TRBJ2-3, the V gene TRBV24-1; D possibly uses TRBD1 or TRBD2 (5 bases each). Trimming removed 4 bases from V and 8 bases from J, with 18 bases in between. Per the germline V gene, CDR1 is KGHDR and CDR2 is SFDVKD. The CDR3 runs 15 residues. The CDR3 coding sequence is TGTGCCACCAGTGAGCCGGGGCTCGGTTTACGTACGCAGTATTTT. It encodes CATSEPGLGLRTQYF.

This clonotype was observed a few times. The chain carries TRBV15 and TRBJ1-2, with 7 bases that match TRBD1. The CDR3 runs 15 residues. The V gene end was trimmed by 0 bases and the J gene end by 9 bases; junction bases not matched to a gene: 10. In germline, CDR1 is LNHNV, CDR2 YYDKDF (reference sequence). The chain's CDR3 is CATSREGRQGGSYTF. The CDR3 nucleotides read TGTGCCACCAGCAGAGAAGGTCGACAGGGCGGGAGCTACACCTTC.

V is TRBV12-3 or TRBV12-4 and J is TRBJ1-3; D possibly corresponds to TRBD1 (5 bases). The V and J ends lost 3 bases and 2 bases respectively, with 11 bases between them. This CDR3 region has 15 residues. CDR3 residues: CASSFGGSAGNTIYF. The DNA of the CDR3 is TGTGCCAGCAGTTTCGGGGGGAGCGCTGGAAACACCATATATTTT.

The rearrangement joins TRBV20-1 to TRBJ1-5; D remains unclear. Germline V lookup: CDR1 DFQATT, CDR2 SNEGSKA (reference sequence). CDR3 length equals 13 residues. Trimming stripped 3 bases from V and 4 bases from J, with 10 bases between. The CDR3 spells CSASLAENQPQHF. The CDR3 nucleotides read TGCAGTGCTAGTCTAGCAGAGAATCAGCCCCAGCATTTT.

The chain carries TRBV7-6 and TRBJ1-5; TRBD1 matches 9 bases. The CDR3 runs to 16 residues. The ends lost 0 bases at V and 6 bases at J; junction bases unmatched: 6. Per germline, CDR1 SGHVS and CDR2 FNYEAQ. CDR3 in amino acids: CASSLAPGQGGQPQHF. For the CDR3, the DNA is TGTGCCAGCAGCTTAGCGCCGGGACAGGGTGGTCAGCCCCAGCATTTT. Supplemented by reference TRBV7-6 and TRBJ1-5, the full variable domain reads GAGVSQSPRYKVTKRGQDVALRCDPISGHVSLYWYRQALGQGPEFLTYFNYEAQQDKSGLPNDRFSAERPEGSISTLTIQRTEQRDSAMYRCASSLAPGQGGQPQHFGDGTRLSIL.

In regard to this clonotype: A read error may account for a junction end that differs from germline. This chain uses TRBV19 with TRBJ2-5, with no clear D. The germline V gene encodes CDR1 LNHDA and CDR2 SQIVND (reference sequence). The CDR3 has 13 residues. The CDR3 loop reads CASSIGQQESQYF. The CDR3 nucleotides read TGTGCCAGTAGTATCGGGCAGCAAGAGAGCCAGTACTTC.

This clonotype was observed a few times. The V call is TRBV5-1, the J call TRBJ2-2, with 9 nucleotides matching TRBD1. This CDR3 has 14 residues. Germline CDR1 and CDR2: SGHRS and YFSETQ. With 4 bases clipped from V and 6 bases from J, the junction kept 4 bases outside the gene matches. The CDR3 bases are TGCGCCAGCAGCATCCGGGACAGGGCCGGGGAGCTGTTTTTT. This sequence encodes CASSIRDRAGELFF.

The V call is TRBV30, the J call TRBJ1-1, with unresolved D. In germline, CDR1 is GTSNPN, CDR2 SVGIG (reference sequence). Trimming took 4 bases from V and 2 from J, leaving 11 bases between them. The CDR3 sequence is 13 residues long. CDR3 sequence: CAWTSTGNTEAFF. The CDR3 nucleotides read TGTGCCTGGACCTCCACCGGAAACACTGAAGCTTTCTTT.

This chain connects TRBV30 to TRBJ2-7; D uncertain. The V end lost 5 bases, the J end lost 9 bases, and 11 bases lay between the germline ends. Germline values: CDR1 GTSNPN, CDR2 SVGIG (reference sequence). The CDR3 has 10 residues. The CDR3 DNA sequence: TGTGCCTGGGGTAAAGATTTGCAGTACTTC. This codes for CAWGKDLQYF.

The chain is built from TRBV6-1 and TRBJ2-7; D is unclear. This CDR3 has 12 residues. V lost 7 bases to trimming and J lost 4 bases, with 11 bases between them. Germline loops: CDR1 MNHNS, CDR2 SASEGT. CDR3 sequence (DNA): TGTGCCAGCACCCTCGACAATTACGAGCAGTACTTC. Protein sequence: CASTLDNYEQYF.

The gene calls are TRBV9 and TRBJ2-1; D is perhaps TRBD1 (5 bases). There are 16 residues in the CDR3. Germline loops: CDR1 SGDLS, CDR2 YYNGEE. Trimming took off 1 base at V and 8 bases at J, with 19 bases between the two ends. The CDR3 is CASSVTANLWGDEQFF. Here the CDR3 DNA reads TGTGCCAGCAGCGTAACCGCAAACCTCTGGGGCGATGAGCAGTTCTTC. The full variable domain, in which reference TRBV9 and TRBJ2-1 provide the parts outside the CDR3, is DSGVTQTPKHLITATGQRVTLRCSPRSGDLSVYWYQQSLDQGLQFLIQYYNGEERAKGNILERFSAQQFPDLHSELNLSSLELGDSALYFCASSVTANLWGDEQFFGPGTRLTVL.

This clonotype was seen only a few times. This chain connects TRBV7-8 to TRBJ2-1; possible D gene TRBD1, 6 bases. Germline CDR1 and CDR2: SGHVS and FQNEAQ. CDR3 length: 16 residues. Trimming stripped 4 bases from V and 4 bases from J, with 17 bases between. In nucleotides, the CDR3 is TGTGCCAGCAGCTCCCTTCAGGGGTACAATTACAATGAGCAGTTCTTC. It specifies CASSSLQGYNYNEQFF.

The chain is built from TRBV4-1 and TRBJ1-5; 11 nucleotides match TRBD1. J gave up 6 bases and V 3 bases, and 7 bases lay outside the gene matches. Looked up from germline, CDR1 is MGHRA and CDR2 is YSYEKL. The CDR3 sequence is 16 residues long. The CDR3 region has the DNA TGCGCCAGCAGCCAGGGACAGGGGGTGTCCGCTCAGCCCCAGCATTTT. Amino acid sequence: CASSQGQGVSAQPQHF.

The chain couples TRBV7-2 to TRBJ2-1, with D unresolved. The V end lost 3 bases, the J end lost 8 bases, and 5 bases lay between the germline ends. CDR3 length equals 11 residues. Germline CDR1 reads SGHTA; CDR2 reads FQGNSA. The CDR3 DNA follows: TGTGCCAGCAGCTTGACGGATGAGCAGTTCTTC. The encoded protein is CASSLTDEQFF.

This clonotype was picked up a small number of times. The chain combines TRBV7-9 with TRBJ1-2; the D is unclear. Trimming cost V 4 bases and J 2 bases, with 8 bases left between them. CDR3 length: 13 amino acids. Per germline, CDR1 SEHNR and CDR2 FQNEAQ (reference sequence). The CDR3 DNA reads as TGTGCCAGCAGCTCGGACGGGAACTATGGCTACACCTTC. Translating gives CASSSDGNYGYTF.

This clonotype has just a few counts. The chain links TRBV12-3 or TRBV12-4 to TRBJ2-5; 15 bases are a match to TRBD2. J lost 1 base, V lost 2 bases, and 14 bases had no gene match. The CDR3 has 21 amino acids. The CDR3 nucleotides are TGTGCCAGCAGTTTAAGGGTCGGTGGGGGACTAGCGGGGGGCTCCCAAGAGACCCAGTACTTC. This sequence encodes CASSLRVGGGLAGGSQETQYF.

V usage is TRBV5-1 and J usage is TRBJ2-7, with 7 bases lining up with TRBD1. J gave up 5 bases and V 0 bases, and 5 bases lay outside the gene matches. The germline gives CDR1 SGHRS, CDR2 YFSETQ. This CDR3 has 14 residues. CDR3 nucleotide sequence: TGCGCCAGCAGCTTGGGACAGGGCGGCGACGAGCAGTACTTC. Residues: CASSLGQGGDEQYF.

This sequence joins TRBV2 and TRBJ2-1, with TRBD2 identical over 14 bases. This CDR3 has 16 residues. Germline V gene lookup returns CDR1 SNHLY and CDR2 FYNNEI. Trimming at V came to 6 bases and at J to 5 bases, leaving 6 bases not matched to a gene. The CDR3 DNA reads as TGTGCCAGCAGCCCTGGACTAGCGGGGGGTAACAATGAGCAGTTCTTC. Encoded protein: CASSPGLAGGNNEQFF. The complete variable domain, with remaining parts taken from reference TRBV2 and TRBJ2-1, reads EPEVTQTPSHQVTQMGQEVILRCVPISNHLYFYWYRQILGQKVEFLVSFYNNEISEKSEIFDDQFSVERPDGSNFTLKIRSTKLEDSAMYFCASSPGLAGGNNEQFFGPGTRLTVL.

Here the CDR3 reads CATSRDGGVNYGYTF. CDR3 nucleotides: TGTGCCACCAGCAGAGATGGGGGGGTTAACTATGGCTACACCTTC. The V gene is TRBV15, the J gene TRBJ1-2; a possible D gene is TRBD1 (5 bases). The germline V gene has CDR1 LNHNV and CDR2 YYDKDF (reference sequence). The CDR3 runs 15 residues. V dropped 0 bases and J dropped 1 base, with 9 bases sitting between them.

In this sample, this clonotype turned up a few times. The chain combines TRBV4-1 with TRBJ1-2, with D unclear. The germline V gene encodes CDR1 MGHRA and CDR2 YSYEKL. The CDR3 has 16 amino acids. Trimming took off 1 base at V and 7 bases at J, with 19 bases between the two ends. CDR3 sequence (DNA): TGCGCCAGCAGCCAAGGAAGTGGGGAGAACCTTCGTGGCTACACCTTC. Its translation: CASSQGSGENLRGYTF.